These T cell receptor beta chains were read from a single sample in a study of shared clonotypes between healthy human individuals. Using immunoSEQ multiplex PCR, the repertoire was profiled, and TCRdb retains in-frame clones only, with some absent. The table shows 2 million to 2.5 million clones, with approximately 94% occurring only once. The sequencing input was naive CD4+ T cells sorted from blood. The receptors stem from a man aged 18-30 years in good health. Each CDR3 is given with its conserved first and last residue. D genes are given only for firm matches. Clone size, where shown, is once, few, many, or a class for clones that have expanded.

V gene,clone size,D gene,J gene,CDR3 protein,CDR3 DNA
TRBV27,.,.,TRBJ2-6,CASSLSSSGAGANVLTF,TGTGCCAGCAGTTTATCGAGCTCTGGGGCTGGGGCCAACGTCCTGACTTTC
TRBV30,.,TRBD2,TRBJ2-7,CASLTAGGPSIEQYF,TGTGCCTCCTTGACTGCGGGGGGGCCTTCCATCGAGCAGTACTTC
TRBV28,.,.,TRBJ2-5,CASMAILGETQYF,TGTGCCAGCATGGCCATTTTAGGAGAGACCCAGTACTTC
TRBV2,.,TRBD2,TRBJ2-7,CASSPAGGQSEQYF,TGTGCCAGCAGCCCCGCGGGGGGGCAGAGTGAGCAGTACTTC
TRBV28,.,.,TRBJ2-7,CASSDRQVRSYEQYF,TGTGCCAGCAGCGATCGACAGGTTCGGTCCTACGAGCAGTACTTC
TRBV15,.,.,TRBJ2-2,CATSRNTGELFF,TGTGCCACCAGCAGAAACACCGGGGAGCTGTTTTTT
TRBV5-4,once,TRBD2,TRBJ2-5,CASSSVAGEETQYF,TGTGCCAGCAGCTCGGTAGCGGGAGAAGAGACCCAGTACTTC
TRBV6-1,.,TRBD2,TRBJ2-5,CASSDRRLAGLETQYF,TGTGCCAGCAGTGATCGTCGACTAGCGGGGTTGGAGACCCAGTACTTC
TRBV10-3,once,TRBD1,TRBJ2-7,CAISEDLTGGFMEQYF,TGTGCCATCAGTGAAGACTTAACAGGGGGATTTATGGAGCAGTACTTC
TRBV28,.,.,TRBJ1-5,CASSLSLGQPQHF,TGTGCCAGCAGTTTAAGCTTGGGTCAGCCCCAGCATTTT
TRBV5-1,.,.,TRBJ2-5,CASSLDGGLIQETQYF,TGCGCCAGCAGCCTAGACGGGGGCCTAATTCAAGAGACCCAGTACTTC
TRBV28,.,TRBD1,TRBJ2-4,CASSFGRTGFLAKNIQYF,TGTGCCAGCAGTTTCGGGCGGACAGGGTTCCTAGCCAAAAACATTCAGTACTTC
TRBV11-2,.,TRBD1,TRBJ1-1,CASSLQGAVTEAFF,TGTGCCAGCAGCTTACAGGGGGCGGTCACTGAAGCTTTCTTT
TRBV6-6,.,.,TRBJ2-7,CASSTPDRVSYEQYF,TGTGCCAGCAGTACGCCGGACAGAGTCTCCTACGAGCAGTACTTC
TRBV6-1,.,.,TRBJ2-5,CASSEFGAHEYF,TGTGCCAGCAGTGAATTCGGGGCTCACGAGTACTTC
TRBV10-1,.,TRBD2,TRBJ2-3,CASSDEGGSTDTQYF,TGCGCCAGCAGTGACGAGGGAGGGAGCACAGATACGCAGTATTTT
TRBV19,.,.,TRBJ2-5,CASSSRAQETQYF,TGTGCCAGTAGTTCAAGGGCCCAAGAGACCCAGTACTTC
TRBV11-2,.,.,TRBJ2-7,CAEGGEQYF,TGTGCCGAGGGGGGCGAGCAGTACTTC
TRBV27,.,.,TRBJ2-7,CASSPGWGTVQYEQYF,TGTGCCAGCAGCCCAGGGTGGGGGACTGTCCAATACGAGCAGTACTTC
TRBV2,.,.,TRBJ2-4,CASGPGVIAKNIQYF,TGTGCCAGCGGGCCGGGGGTGATAGCCAAAAACATTCAGTACTTC
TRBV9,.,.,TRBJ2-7,CASSVGVLFNYEQYF,TGTGCCAGCAGCGTAGGAGTCCTATTCAACTACGAGCAGTACTTC
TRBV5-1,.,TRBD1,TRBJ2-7,CASSRGTGASYEQYF,TGCGCCAGCAGCCGAGGGACAGGGGCCTCCTACGAGCAGTACTTC
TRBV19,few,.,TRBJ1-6,CASSPGGYNSPLHF,TGTGCCAGTAGTCCCGGGGGCTATAATTCACCCCTCCACTTT